The 13 T cell receptor beta chains below all came from one sample that was sequenced in a study of tumor-infiltrating lymphocytes in primary liver carcinoma (dated 2017 in TCRdb). Without any cell sorting, total RNA and DNA were extracted together from about 19-30 mg of bulk tissue using the AllPrep DNA/RNA mini kit. Sequencing relied on an Illumina HiSeq 2500. TCRbeta-specific cDNA was reverse-transcribed from 500 ng total RNA using a constant-region primer and ProtoScript II reverse transcriptase. Three nested multiplex PCR rounds, following a slightly modified ARM-PCR procedure, were used to build the TCRbeta libraries. Multiplex TRBV1-TRBV30 forward primers and a Cbeta reverse primer were used in the first two PCR rounds, each of which was run for roughly 9 cycles. The public reads were reanalyzed by TCRdb: fastp trimming at Q25, MiXCR alignment, in-frame beta chains only. Identical CDR3 protein sequences are pooled into one entry, listed with their most common genes and DNA. The sample table shows 20,000 to 30,000 distinct CDR3 sequences, and 75% to 80% are seen once. The ten biggest clones cover 40% to 55% of the sample.

Sample: liver tumor tissue from sampling region 3. Reading the label with the study, this specimen's cell subset or site is: tumor region T3, left-lateral pole. All receptors come from a man in his forties or fifties with primary liver carcinoma and hepatitis B virus infection.

The table lists this clonotype with a count of one. The genes are TRBV4-2 and TRBJ2-3; D uncertain. V lost 0 bases and J lost 11, with 12 bases in between. The germline V gene encodes CDR1 LGHNA and CDR2 YNFKEQ. CDR3 length: 13 residues. This CDR3 reads CASSQDLRRRQYF. The CDR3 bases are TGTGCCAGCAGCCAAGATTTGCGCAGGAGGCAGTATTTT.

This clonotype appeared a single time. At one end, the junction sequence differs from germline, possibly due to a read error. The rearrangement uses TRBV12-3 or TRBV12-4 and TRBJ1-5; D not certain. The CDR3 spans 15 residues. CDR3: CASISGQGGNLPQHF. CDR3 coding DNA: TGTGCCAGCATTTCTGGGCAAGGAGGCAATCTGCCCCAGCATTTT.

Comments on this clonotype: This may arise from a read error, as a much more abundant clone is one base away. The chain uses TRBV18 and TRBJ2-5; D remains ambiguous. Trimming shortened V by 5 bases and J by 5 bases, and 15 bases separated the two germline ends. CDR1 is KGHSH and CDR2 is LQKENI in the germline V gene. The CDR3 consists of 14 residues. In DNA, the CDR3 is TGTGCCAGCTCATTAACGTTGGAAGGGGAGACCCAGTACTTC. It yields the protein CASSLTLEGETQYF.

The V and J genes are TRBV11-3 and TRBJ2-3; the match to TRBD2 covers 13 bases. CDR1 SGHNT and CDR2 YENEEA come from the germline V gene. CDR3 size: 14 residues. The V gene end was trimmed by 8 bases and the J gene end by 8 bases; junction bases not matched to a gene: 7. In DNA form, the CDR3 reads TGTGCCAGCGGATCCGGGACTAGCGGGGCTACGCAGTATTTT. Amino acids: CASGSGTSGATQYF.

The chain links TRBV6-2 or TRBV6-3 to TRBJ2-3, with D hard to call. Germline CDR1 reads MNHEY; CDR2 reads SVGEGT. V lost 10 bases and J 6 bases, leaving 11 bases between the germline ends. The CDR3 sequence is 11 residues long. DNA for the CDR3: TGTGCCACCATCGGAGTGGATACGCAGTATTTT. Translation: CATIGVDTQYF.

The chain combines TRBV10-3 with TRBJ1-1, with D unresolved. CDR3 length: 14 residues. Trimming stripped 1 base from V and 5 bases from J, with 11 bases between. The germline V gene has CDR1 ENHRY and CDR2 SYGVKD. CDR3 sequence: CAISELPSGTEAFF. The CDR3, as DNA: TGTGCCATCAGTGAGTTGCCGAGCGGTACTGAAGCTTTCTTT.

About this clonotype itself: An end of the junction does not agree with germline; a read error may underlie this. The chain carries TRBV11-1 and TRBJ2-3, with 7 positions matching TRBD2. CDR3 length: 15 amino acids. Germline V gene sequence: CDR1 SGHAT, CDR2 FQDESV (reference sequence). The CDR3 sequence: CASSEGGGLRVTHYF. CDR3 bases: TGTGCCAGCAGCGAAGGCGGGGGTTTGAGAGTTACGCATTATTTT.

A note on this clonotype: A junction boundary mismatches the germline segment, possibly from a read error. The V gene is TRBV11-2, the J gene TRBJ1-2, with D possibly being TRBD1 (5 bases). The CDR3 is 13 residues long. Germline lookup yields CDR1 SGHAT and CDR2 FQNNGV. The CDR3 nucleotides are TGTGTCAGCATTCCGGGGGGGGGTGGAGGCTACATCTTC. Its protein is CVSIPGGGGGYIF.

In the case of this clonotype: An end of the junction differs from the germline gene, which may be a read error. The J gene is TRBJ1-1, the V gene TRBV11-1; no clear D. CDR3 size: 15 residues. Germline assignment: CDR1 SGHAT and CDR2 FQDESV (reference sequence). The CDR3, as DNA: TGTGCCATCAGCGCCGGTCTCAGTATGATCACTGAAGCTTTATTT. It specifies CAISAGLSMITEALF.

The chain is built from TRBV20-1 and TRBJ2-1, with 7 bases fitting TRBD2. Germline CDR1 reads DFQATT; CDR2 reads SNEGSKA (reference sequence). Trimming took 6 bases from V and 4 from J; bases not matched to a gene: 6. This CDR3 region has 13 residues. CDR3 region: CSAGLEDYNEQFF. CDR3 coding DNA: TGCAGTGCCGGACTAGAGGATTACAATGAGCAGTTCTTC.

The rearrangement uses TRBV11-1 and TRBJ2-5; D perhaps matches TRBD2 (6 bases). Germline CDR1 and CDR2: SGHAT and FQDESV (reference sequence). This CDR3 region has 14 residues. V was trimmed by 6 bases and J by 5 bases, leaving 16 bases between them. Here the CDR3 reads CASSLNREQETQYF. CDR3 sequence (DNA): TGTGCCAGCAGTTTAAACCGGGAGCAGGAGACCCAGTACTTC.

Turning to this clonotype: One end of the junction does not line up with germline, which may come from a read error. The chain carries TRBV5-1 and TRBJ2-7, with TRBD1 as a possible D gene (5 bases). The CDR3 runs 13 residues. Per the germline V gene, CDR1 is SGHRS and CDR2 is YFSETQ. DNA of the CDR3: TGCGCCAGCGGCTCCGACAGCACCTACGAGCGGTACTTC. Protein product: CASGSDSTYERYF.

This clonotype was seen a handful of times. Germline is not matched at one junction end, which may reflect a read error. This chain connects TRBV5-4 to TRBJ2-7, with TRBD2 matching over 7 bases. CDR1 is SGHNT, CDR2 YYREEE, per germline (reference sequence). The CDR3 is 15 amino acids. CDR3 in DNA: TGTGCCAGCAGCATCCCAGCGGGAAGGGGCTACGAGCAATACTTC. Amino acid sequence: CASSIPAGRGYEQYF.